What follows are 25 T cell receptor beta chains derived from one specimen sequenced in a study of CD8 T cells in Susac syndrome (dated by TCRdb to about 2019). The library was obtained by the immunoSEQ multiplex PCR assay. RNA was extracted using the RNeasy kit, and roughly 0.5 to 1 microgram was reverse transcribed with random hexamers. Using fastp trimming at Q25 and MiXCR clonotype assembly, TCRdb reanalyzed the public sequencing data and kept in-frame beta chains. Here each entry gathers all rows of one CDR3 protein and keeps the most common genes and DNA. Present in this sample are more than 90,000 distinct CDR3 sequences, about 92% of which were seen just once. Of the sample, 0.093% is held by the ten largest clones. Sequenced input: CD4+ T cells from PBMCs. These TCRs come from a human donor with multiple sclerosis.

The J gene is TRBJ1-2, the V gene TRBV12-3 or TRBV12-4, with TRBD1 matching 10 bases. The J segment lost 3 bases and the V segment lost 3 bases, leaving 4 bases of the junction unmatched. The CDR3 spans 15 residues. The CDR3 region has the DNA TGTGCCAGCAGTTTGGGTGGGACAGGGGACTATGGCTACACCTTC. Protein: CASSLGGTGDYGYTF.

The V call is TRBV15, the J call TRBJ1-1; a weak D match, TRBD1 (5 bases). Germline values: CDR1 LNHNV, CDR2 YYDKDF (reference sequence). This CDR3 comprises 13 residues. V was cut by 3 bases and J by 4 bases, with 9 bases left in between. The DNA for the CDR3 is TGTGCCACCAGCAGCGGGGGGGGCACTGAAGCTTTCTTT. Protein: CATSSGGGTEAFF. Full variable domain (missing parts from reference TRBV15 and TRBJ1-1): DAMVIQNPRYQVTQFGKPVTLSCSQTLNHNVMYWYQQKSSQAPKLLFHYYDKDFNNEADTPDNFQSRRPNTSFCFLDIRSPGLGDTAMYLCATSSGGGTEAFFGQGTRLTVV.

The chain recombines TRBV24-1 with TRBJ1-5; 9 positions agree with TRBD1. CDR3 length equals 15 residues. V shed 4 bases and J 1 base; nucleotides not matched to a gene: 1. CDR1 is KGHDR and CDR2 is SFDVKD in the germline V gene. CDR3 DNA sequence: TGTGCCACCAGTGAGGGGACAGGGAGCAATCAGCCCCAGCATTTT. Translated: CATSEGTGSNQPQHF.

The chain recombines TRBV10-3 with TRBJ1-3; the D gene is possibly TRBD1 (5 bases). V lost 0 bases, J lost 6 bases, and 6 bases lay in between. The germline V gene encodes CDR1 ENHRY and CDR2 SYGVKD. The CDR3 loop spans 13 amino acids. The CDR3 DNA sequence: TGTGCCATCAGTGAGTCAGGGGAAAACACCATATATTTT. It yields the protein CAISESGENTIYF.

CDR3 amino acids: CASSQRDSYGYTF. CDR3 coding DNA: TGTGCCAGCAGCCAAAGGGACAGCTATGGCTACACCTTC. The chain joins TRBV28 to TRBJ1-2, with TRBD1 matching over 7 bases. With 6 bases clipped from V and 4 bases from J, the junction kept 5 bases outside the gene matches. The germline gives CDR1 MDHEN, CDR2 SYDVKM. The CDR3 sequence is 13 residues long.

This clonotype was observed a handful of times. The V gene is TRBV5-4, the J gene TRBJ1-2, with D unclear. V lost 4 bases, J lost 3 bases, and 7 bases lay in between. Germline V CDR1 and CDR2: SGHNT, YYREEE (reference sequence). CDR3 length: 12 amino acids. CDR3 in DNA: TGTGCCAGCAGCCGCACAGACTATGGCTACACCTTC. Translating it yields CASSRTDYGYTF. Full variable domain (rest looked up from reference TRBV5-4 and TRBJ1-2): ETGVTQSPTHLIKTRGQQVTLRCSSQSGHNTVSWYQQALGQGPQFIFQYYREEENGRGNFPPRFSGLQFPNYSSELNVNALELDDSALYLCASSRTDYGYTFGSGTRLTVV.

V and J are TRBV20-1 and TRBJ1-2; TRBD1 matches at 9 bases. The CDR3 consists of 14 residues. Trimming took 3 bases from V and 4 from J; bases not matched to a gene: 6. Looked up from germline, CDR1 is DFQATT and CDR2 is SNEGSKA (reference sequence). The CDR3 DNA follows: TGCAGTGCTAGGGAGGGGACAGGGTTCTATGGCTACACCTTC. Protein: CSAREGTGFYGYTF.

The gene calls are TRBV6-6 and TRBJ2-3; 8 nucleotides agree with TRBD2. The CDR3 length is 15 residues. CDR1 is MNHNY and CDR2 is SVGAGI in the germline V gene (reference sequence). V was clipped by 2 bases and J by 2 bases; unmatched bases: 3. Written as DNA, the CDR3 is TGTGCCAGCAGTTACCTCGGGGGGGACACAGATACGCAGTATTTT. Translating gives CASSYLGGDTDTQYF.

This chain joins TRBV15 and TRBJ2-3; D unresolved. V lost 1 base and J lost 0, with 5 bases in between. The CDR3 extends over 14 amino acids. Germline V lookup: CDR1 LNHNV, CDR2 YYDKDF (reference sequence). The CDR3 bases are TGTGCCACCAGCAGAGCCCAGAGCACAGATACGCAGTATTTT. Protein: CATSRAQSTDTQYF.

V is TRBV5-6 and J is TRBJ2-6, with D uncertain. This CDR3 spans 16 amino acids. V was clipped by 1 base and J by 2 bases, with 10 bases between them. CDR1 and CDR2 from the germline V gene are SGHDT and YYEEEE. CDR3 amino acids: CASSLRLYAGANVLTF. The CDR3 region has the DNA TGTGCCAGCAGCTTGCGGTTGTATGCTGGGGCCAACGTCCTGACTTTC.

This clonotype was seen just once. This sequence joins TRBV5-4 and TRBJ1-2; D not certain. V lost 5 bases and J lost 6, with 17 bases in between. CDR3 length: 14 amino acids. Germline V gives CDR1 SGHNT, CDR2 YYREEE (reference sequence). The CDR3 loop reads CASRQTNTWDGYTF. CDR3 coding DNA: TGTGCCAGCAGACAGACTAACACGTGGGATGGCTACACCTTC.

This chain uses TRBV4-3 with TRBJ1-2, with 12 bases fitting TRBD1. The CDR3 is made up of 16 amino acids. Trimming at V came to 3 bases and at J to 7 bases, leaving 9 bases not matched to a gene. CDR1 is LGHNA, CDR2 YSLEER, per germline. CDR3 DNA sequence: TGCGCCAGCAGCCACCCCACGGGACAGGGGGCAGCTGGCTACACCTTC. This encodes CASSHPTGQGAAGYTF.

In its sample, this clonotype was seen once. V usage is TRBV2 and J usage is TRBJ2-1; 7 bases fit TRBD2. The CDR3 has 15 residues. The J segment lost 4 bases and the V segment lost 5 bases, leaving 8 bases of the junction unmatched. Looked up from germline, CDR1 is SNHLY and CDR2 is FYNNEI. The CDR3 DNA follows: TGTGCCAGCAGTCCCGAGCGGGGTTCATACAATGAGCAGTTCTTC. Translation: CASSPERGSYNEQFF.

This sequence joins TRBV9 and TRBJ1-2; D might be TRBD1 (5 bases). The CDR3 length is 17 residues. CDR1 is SGDLS and CDR2 is YYNGEE in the germline V gene. V shed 5 bases and J shed 3 bases, with 23 bases lying between them. Here the CDR3 reads CASSQSPGGARHYGYTF. The CDR3 coding sequence is TGTGCCAGCAGTCAGTCTCCGGGGGGAGCCCGGCACTATGGCTACACCTTC.

V is TRBV11-2 and J is TRBJ2-7; D remains ambiguous. Per the germline V gene, CDR1 is SGHAT and CDR2 is FQNNGV. The CDR3 covers 12 residues. V lost 5 bases and J 6 bases, leaving 11 bases between the germline ends. The CDR3 region is CASSQSLGEQYF. DNA of the CDR3: TGTGCCAGCAGCCAGAGTCTGGGCGAGCAGTACTTC.

This chain joins TRBV11-2 and TRBJ2-5; TRBD1 matches at 11 bases. Per germline, CDR1 SGHAT and CDR2 FQNNGV. This CDR3 comprises 17 residues. V was pared by 2 bases and J by 4 bases, with 9 bases of the junction left unmatched. The CDR3 DNA is TGTGCCAGCAGCTTAAATCAAGGACAGGGGGCCTTAGAGACCCAGTACTTC. Protein sequence: CASSLNQGQGALETQYF.

The chain has TRBV20-1 and TRBJ1-2, with D possibly being TRBD1 (5 bases). V dropped 1 base and J dropped 7 bases, with 16 bases sitting between them. The V gene's germline CDR1 is DFQATT and CDR2 SNEGSKA (reference sequence). The CDR3 spans 14 residues. In DNA, the CDR3 is TGCAGTGCTAGAGTAACCGAACCAGGGCCTGGCTACACCTTC. Protein product: CSARVTEPGPGYTF.

The CDR3 DNA sequence: TGTGCCAGCAGTTCAACTGCCGGGACAGGGCCCTACGAGCAGTACTTC. Amino acids: CASSSTAGTGPYEQYF. The rearrangement links TRBV12-3 or TRBV12-4 to TRBJ2-7; TRBD1 aligns across 9 bases. There are 16 residues in the CDR3. Trimming removed 4 bases from V and 2 bases from J; junction bases left unmatched: 9.

The V and J genes are TRBV2 and TRBJ1-2; possible D gene TRBD1, 6 bases. The CDR3 sequence is 15 residues long. V lost 5 bases, J lost 4 bases, and 17 bases lay in between. Germline CDR1 and CDR2: SNHLY and FYNNEI. The CDR3 DNA sequence: TGTGCCAGCAGTTCTACCCGGGACACCCCCTATGGCTACACCTTC. Its translation: CASSSTRDTPYGYTF.

This sequence joins TRBV6-5 and TRBJ2-3; 8 nucleotides agree with TRBD2. This CDR3 comprises 17 residues. Germline V gene sequence: CDR1 MNHEY, CDR2 SVGAGI. V lost 0 bases, J lost 4 bases, and 9 bases stayed unmatched. CDR3 in amino acids: CASSYSSTGGSADTQYF. The CDR3 region has the DNA TGTGCCAGCAGTTACTCGAGTACGGGGGGGAGTGCAGATACGCAGTATTTT.

This rearrangement joins TRBV6-5 to TRBJ2-1, with 11 bases aligning to TRBD2. The germline V gene encodes CDR1 MNHEY and CDR2 SVGAGI. This CDR3 has 15 residues. V shed 6 bases, J shed 10 bases, and the junction held 11 bases outside the gene matches. The CDR3 loop is CASRPVAGGPLEQFF. CDR3 nucleotides: TGTGCCAGCAGACCGGTAGCGGGGGGGCCCCTCGAGCAGTTCTTC.

In its sample, this clonotype was seen once. The genes are TRBV5-6 and TRBJ1-1; 9 bases map to TRBD1. Germline trimming cut 3 bases from V and 4 bases from J; bases unmatched to any gene: 10. Germline V CDR1 and CDR2: SGHDT, YYEEEE. This CDR3 region has 16 residues. CDR3 protein: CASSSTGQGRTTEAFF. The CDR3 DNA follows: TGTGCCAGCAGCTCCACCGGACAGGGGCGGACCACTGAAGCTTTCTTT.

In DNA form, the CDR3 reads TGTGCCAGCAGTTTAAAGGGGCGACTCTCCTATAATTCACCCCTCCACTTT. Protein sequence: CASSLKGRLSYNSPLHF. V gene TRBV28 combines with J gene TRBJ1-6; perhaps TRBD1 as D (5 bases). V lost 2 bases, J lost 0 bases, and 11 bases lay in between. Germline loops: CDR1 MDHEN, CDR2 SYDVKM. This CDR3 spans 17 amino acids.

The table lists this clonotype with a count of one. The rearrangement joins TRBV29-1 to TRBJ2-7, with D tentatively TRBD2 (6 bases). V dropped 1 base and J dropped 6 bases, with 19 bases sitting between them. Looked up from germline, CDR1 is SQVTM and CDR2 is ANQGSEA. The CDR3 sequence is 15 residues long. CDR3 bases: TGCAGCGTTGAAGCTCTTACGGGGGTGGGAAGCGAGCAGTACTTC. Protein: CSVEALTGVGSEQYF.

The gene calls are TRBV20-1 and TRBJ1-5; D is perhaps TRBD1 (5 bases). This CDR3 contains 14 residues. Germline-derived CDR1 and CDR2 are DFQATT and SNEGSKA (reference sequence). Trimming stripped 3 bases from V and 2 bases from J, with 11 bases between. The CDR3 here is CSARTDRGNQPQHF. CDR3 DNA sequence: TGCAGTGCTAGGACAGATAGGGGCAATCAGCCCCAGCATTTT.